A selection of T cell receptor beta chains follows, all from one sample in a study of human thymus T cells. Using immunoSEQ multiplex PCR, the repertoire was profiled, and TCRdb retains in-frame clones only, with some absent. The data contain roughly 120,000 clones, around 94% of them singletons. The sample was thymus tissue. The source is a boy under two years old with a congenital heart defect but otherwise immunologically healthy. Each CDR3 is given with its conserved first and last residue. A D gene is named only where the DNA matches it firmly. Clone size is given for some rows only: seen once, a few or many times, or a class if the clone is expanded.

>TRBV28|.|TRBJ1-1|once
TGTGCCAGCAGTTTAGAAGTTTTTAACACTGAAGCTTTCTTT
CASSLEVFNTEAFF
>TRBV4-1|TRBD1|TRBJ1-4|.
TGCGCCAGCAGCCAGGCCGGGACAGGGATCGAAAAACTGTTTTTT
CASSQAGTGIEKLFF
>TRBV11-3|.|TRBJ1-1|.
TGTGCCAGCAGCCCCCGGGGGGACCTTACCTCCACTGAAGCTTTCTTT
CASSPRGDLTSTEAFF
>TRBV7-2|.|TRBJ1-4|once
TGTGCCAGCAGCCCCTCGGGGGCAAATGAAAAACTGTTTTTT
CASSPSGANEKLFF
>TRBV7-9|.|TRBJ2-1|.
TGTGCCAGCAGCTTAGACCCGGGGGCTGACTCCTACAATGAGCAGTTCTTC
CASSLDPGADSYNEQFF
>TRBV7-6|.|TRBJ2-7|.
TGTGCCAGCAGCCCCCCCCGTTCCTACGAGCAGTACTTC
CASSPPRSYEQYF
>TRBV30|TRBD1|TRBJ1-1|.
TGTGCCTGGAGTGTACTCCAATTCGATTTCCTCCCACAGGGGATCTCTGAAGCTTTCTTT
CAWSVLQFDFLPQGISEAFF
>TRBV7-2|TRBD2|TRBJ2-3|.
TGTGCCAGCAGCTTAGAGCGGGGGCTCCAAGATACGCAGTATTTT
CASSLERGLQDTQYF
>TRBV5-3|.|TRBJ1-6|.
TGTGCCAGAAGCACCCGGGTTACTAATTCACCCCTCCACTTT
CARSTRVTNSPLHF
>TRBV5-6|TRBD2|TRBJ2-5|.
TGTGCCAGCAGCGCCCAGGGAGCGGGGGGGCCTGGAGAGACCCAGTACTTC
CASSAQGAGGPGETQYF
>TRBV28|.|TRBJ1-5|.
TGTGCCAGCAGTTTAACCGCCGGCAATCAGCCCCAGCATTTT
CASSLTAGNQPQHF
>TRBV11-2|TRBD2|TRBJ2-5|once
TGTGCCAGCAGCCCAGGACTAGCGGGGGGCGGGCAAGAGACCCAGTACTTC
CASSPGLAGGGQETQYF
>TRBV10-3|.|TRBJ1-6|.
TGTGCCATCAGTGAGTCTAGACAGAGGGCCTATAATTCACCCCTCCACTTT
CAISESRQRAYNSPLHF
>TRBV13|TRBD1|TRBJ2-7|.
TGTGCCAGCAGCTTAAAGGGCCGGGACAGGTTCCACGAGCAGTACTTC
CASSLKGRDRFHEQYF
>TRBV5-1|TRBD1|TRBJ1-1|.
TGCGCCAGCAGCGGGGGACAGGGGAACACTGAAGCTTTCTTT
CASSGGQGNTEAFF
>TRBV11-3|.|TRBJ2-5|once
TGTGCCAGCAGCTTAGGGCTCAAGCTGGGAGAGACCCAGTACTTC
CASSLGLKLGETQYF
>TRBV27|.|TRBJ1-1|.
TGTGCCAGCAGTGATACCCTCCGCGAGCCTTCATGGGAGGGGAATCTGAACACTGAAGCTTTCTTT
CASSDTLREPSWEGNLNTEAFF
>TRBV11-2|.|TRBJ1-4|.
TGTGCCAGCCTGGAAAATGAGAAACTGTTTTTT
CASLENEKLFF
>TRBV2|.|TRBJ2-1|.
TGTGCCAGCAGTGAAGCGTCCCCGGGACAACCGTCCAGGGGCAATGAGCAGTTCTTC
CASSEASPGQPSRGNEQFF
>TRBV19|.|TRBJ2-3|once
TGTGCCAGTAGTATGGGATTGGAAGGGGCCTTCGCAGATACGCAGTATTTT
CASSMGLEGAFADTQYF
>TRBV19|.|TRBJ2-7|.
TGTGCCAGTAGTATAGAGACGGGACGTGGGCAGTACTTC
CASSIETGRGQYF
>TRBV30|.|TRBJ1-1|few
TGTGCCTGGAGTGTATTCCGGGAAGCTTTCTTT
CAWSVFREAFF
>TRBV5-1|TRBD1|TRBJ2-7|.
TGCGCCAGCAGCTTAGGGGACAGGGGGCAAGAGCAGTACTTC
CASSLGDRGQEQYF
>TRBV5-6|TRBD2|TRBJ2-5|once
TGTGCCAGCAGCCGGGACTACAAAGAGACCCAGTACTTC
CASSRDYKETQYF
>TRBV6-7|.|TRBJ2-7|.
TGTGCCAGCAGGAGGTCGGAGGCCCCCTACGAGCAGTACTTC
CASRRSEAPYEQYF
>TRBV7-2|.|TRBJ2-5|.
TGTGCCAGCAGCTCGGGACCCCGTTCTGAGACCCAGTACTTC
CASSSGPRSETQYF